At least ten counts were recorded for the clone carrying this TCR beta chain. These data originate in a study of T-cell reconstitution after alpha-beta-depleted transplantation in children. V was clipped by 7 bases and J by 0 bases, with 14 bases between them. Germline loops: CDR1 SGHRS, CDR2 YFSETQ. CDR3 length equals 15 residues. Preparing the TCRbeta library involved the use of unique molecular identifiers. TCRdb independently ran MiXCR on the PCR reads; one entry per CDR3 protein. The sample includes about 72,000 distinct CDR3 sequences, more than 5.5% seen only once; the top ten take around 2.5%.

The sequenced sample was PBMCs from the stem cell graft donor, obtained from the stem cell graft. V is TRBV5-1 and J is TRBJ1-5, with a possible D match to TRBD1 (5 bases). The source is a human donor who donated a stem cell graft to a child with acute lymphoblastic leukemia. The CDR3 DNA follows: TGCGCCAGCCGTCCAGGGCCTAATAGCAATCAGCCCCAGCATTTT. It translates to CASRPGPNSNQPQHF.